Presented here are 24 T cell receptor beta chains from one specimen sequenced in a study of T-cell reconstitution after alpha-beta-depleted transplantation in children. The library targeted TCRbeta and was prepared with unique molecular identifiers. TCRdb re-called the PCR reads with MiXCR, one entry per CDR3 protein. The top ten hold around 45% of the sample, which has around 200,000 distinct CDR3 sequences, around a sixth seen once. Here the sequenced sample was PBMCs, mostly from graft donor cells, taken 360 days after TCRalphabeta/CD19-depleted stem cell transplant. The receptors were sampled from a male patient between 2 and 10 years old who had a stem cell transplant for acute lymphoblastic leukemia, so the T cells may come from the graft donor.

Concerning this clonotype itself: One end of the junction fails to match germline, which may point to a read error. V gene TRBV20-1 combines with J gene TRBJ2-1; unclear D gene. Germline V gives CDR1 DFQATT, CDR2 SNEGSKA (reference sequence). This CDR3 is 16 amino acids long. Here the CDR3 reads CCANSLVRSSYNEQFF. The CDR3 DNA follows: TGCTGTGCTAACTCCTTGGTGCGGAGCTCCTACAATGAGCAGTTCTTC.

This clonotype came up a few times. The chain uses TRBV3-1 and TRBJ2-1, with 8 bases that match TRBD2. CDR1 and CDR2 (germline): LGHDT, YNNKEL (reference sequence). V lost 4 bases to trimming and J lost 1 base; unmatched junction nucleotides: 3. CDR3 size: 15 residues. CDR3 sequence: CASSRERGSYNEQFF. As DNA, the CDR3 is TGTGCCAGCAGCCGAGAGCGGGGGTCCTACAATGAGCAGTTCTTC.

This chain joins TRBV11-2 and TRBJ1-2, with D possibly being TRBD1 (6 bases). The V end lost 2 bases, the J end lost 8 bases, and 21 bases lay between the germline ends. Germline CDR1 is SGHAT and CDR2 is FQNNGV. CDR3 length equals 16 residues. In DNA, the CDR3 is TGTGCCAGCAGCTTAAGTGGGGGGCGCATCGGGGGAGGCTACACCTTC. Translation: CASSLSGGRIGGGYTF.

CDR3 DNA sequence: TGTGCCAGCAGTGACGGGCAGAACTCTGGAAACACCATATATTTT. Encoded protein: CASSDGQNSGNTIYF. J is TRBJ1-3 and V is TRBV25-1; D uncertain. The CDR3 runs 15 residues. Trimming left V 3 bases short and J 0 bases short, with 9 bases between. Germline-derived CDR1 and CDR2 are MGHDK and SYGVNS.

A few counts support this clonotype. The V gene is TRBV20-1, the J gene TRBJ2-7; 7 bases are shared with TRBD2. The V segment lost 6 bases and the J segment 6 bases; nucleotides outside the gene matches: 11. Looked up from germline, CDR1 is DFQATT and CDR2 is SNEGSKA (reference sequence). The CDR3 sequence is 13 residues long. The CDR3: CSAAGTTYPEQYF. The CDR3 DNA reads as TGCAGTGCCGCCGGGACTACTTACCCCGAGCAGTACTTC.

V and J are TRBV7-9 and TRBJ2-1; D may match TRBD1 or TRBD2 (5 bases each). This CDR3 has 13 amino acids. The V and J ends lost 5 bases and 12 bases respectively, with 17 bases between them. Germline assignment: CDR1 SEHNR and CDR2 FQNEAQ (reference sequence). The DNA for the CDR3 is TGTGCCAGCAGCCCATCGGGGCCATTTGGGCAGTTCTTC. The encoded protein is CASSPSGPFGQFF. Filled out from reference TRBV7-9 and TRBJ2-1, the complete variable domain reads DTGVSQNPRHKITKRGQNVTFRCDPISEHNRLYWYRQTLGQGPEFLTYFQNEAQLEKSRLLSDRFSAERPKGSFSTLEIQRTEQGDSAMYLCASSPSGPFGQFFGPGTRLTVL.

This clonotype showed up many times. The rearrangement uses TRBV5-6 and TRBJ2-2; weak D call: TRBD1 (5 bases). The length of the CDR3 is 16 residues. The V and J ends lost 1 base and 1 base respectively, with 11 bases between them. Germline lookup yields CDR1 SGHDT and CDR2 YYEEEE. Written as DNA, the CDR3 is TGTGCCAGCAGCTTGTTGCAGGGTCGGAACACCGGGGAGCTGTTTTTT. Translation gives CASSLLQGRNTGELFF.

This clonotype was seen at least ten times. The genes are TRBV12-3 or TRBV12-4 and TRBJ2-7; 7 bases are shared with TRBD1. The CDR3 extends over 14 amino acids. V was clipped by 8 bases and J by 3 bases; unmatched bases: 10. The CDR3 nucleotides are TGTGCCAGCCGCCGTCCAGGACAGGTCTACGAGCAGTACTTC. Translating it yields CASRRPGQVYEQYF.

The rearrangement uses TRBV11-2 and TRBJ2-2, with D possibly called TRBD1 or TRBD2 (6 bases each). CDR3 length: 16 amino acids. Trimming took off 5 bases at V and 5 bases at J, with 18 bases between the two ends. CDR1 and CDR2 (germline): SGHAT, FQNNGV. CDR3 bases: TGTGCCAGCAGCCGCATGGAGGGGGTTCTAACCGGGGAGCTGTTTTTT. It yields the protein CASSRMEGVLTGELFF.

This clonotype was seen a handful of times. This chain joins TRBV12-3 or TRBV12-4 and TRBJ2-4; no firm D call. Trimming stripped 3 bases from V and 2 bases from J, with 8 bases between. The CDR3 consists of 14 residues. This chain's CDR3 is CASSFRGPKNIQYF. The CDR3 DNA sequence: TGTGCCAGCAGTTTCCGCGGACCCAAAAACATTCAGTACTTC.

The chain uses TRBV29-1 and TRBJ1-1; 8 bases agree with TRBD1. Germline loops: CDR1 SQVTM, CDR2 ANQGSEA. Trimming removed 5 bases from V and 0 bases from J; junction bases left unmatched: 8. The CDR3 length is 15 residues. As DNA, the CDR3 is TGCAGCGTTCGGACAGGGATGGCCTTGAACACTGAAGCTTTCTTT. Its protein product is CSVRTGMALNTEAFF.

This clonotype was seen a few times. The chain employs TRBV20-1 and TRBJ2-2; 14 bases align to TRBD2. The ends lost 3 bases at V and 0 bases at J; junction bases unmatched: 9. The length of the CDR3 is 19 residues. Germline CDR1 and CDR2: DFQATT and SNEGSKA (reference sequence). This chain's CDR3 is CSASLPGTSGGANTGELFF. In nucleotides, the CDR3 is TGCAGTGCTAGCCTGCCGGGGACTAGCGGGGGAGCGAACACCGGGGAGCTGTTTTTT.

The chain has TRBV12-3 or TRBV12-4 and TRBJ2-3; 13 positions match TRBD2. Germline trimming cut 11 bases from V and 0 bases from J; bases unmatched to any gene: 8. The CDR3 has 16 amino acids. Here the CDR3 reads CAVGTSGDASTDTQYF. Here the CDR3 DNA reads TGTGCCGTCGGGACTAGCGGGGACGCTAGCACAGATACGCAGTATTTT.

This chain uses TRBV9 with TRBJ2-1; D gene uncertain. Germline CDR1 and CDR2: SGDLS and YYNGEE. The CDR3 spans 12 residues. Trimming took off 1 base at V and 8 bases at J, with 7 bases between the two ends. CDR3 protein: CASSVWNDEQFF. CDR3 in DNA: TGTGCCAGCAGCGTATGGAACGATGAGCAGTTCTTC.

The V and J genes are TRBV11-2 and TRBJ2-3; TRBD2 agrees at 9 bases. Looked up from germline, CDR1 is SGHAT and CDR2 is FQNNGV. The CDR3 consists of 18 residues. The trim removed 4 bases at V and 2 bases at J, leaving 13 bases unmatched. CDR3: CASSSSGGPTPHTDTQYF. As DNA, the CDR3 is TGTGCCAGCAGCTCCAGCGGGGGGCCCACCCCACACACAGATACGCAGTATTTT.

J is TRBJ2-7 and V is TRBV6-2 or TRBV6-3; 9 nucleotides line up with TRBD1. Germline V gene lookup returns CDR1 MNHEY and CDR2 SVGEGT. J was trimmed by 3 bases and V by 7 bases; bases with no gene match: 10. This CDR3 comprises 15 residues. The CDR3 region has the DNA TGTGCCAGCATTTTAACCCCGGGACAGGGCTACGAGCAGTACTTC. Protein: CASILTPGQGYEQYF.

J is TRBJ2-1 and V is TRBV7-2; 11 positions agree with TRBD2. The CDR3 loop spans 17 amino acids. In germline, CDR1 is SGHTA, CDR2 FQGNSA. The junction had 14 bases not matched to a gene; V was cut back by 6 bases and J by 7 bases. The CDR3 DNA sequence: TGTGCCAGCAGGATAGGGGAAGTACTAGCGGGGGTAAATGAGCAGTTCTTC. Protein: CASRIGEVLAGVNEQFF.

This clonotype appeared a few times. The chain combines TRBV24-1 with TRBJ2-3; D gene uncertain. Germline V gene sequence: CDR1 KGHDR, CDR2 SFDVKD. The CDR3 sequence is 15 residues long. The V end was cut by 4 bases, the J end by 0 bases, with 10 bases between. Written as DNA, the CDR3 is TGTGCCACCAGTGACCGAACCCCTAGCACAGATACGCAGTATTTT. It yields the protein CATSDRTPSTDTQYF.

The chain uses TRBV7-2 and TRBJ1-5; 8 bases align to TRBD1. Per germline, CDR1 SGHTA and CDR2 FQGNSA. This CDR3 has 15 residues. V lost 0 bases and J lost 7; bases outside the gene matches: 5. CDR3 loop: CASSLAPGGYQPQHF. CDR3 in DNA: TGTGCCAGCAGCTTAGCTCCAGGGGGCTACCAGCCCCAGCATTTT. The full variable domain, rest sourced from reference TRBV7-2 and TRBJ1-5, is GAGVSQSPSNKVTEKGKDVELRCDPISGHTALYWYRQSLGQGLEFLIYFQGNSAPDKSGLPSDRFSAERTGGSVSTLTIQRTQQEDSAVYLCASSLAPGGYQPQHFGDGTRLSIL.

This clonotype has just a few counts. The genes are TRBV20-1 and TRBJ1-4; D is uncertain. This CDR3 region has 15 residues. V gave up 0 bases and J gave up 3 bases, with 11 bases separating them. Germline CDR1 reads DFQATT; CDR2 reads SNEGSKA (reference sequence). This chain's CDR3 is CSARDPRNANEKLFF. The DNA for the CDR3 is TGCAGTGCTAGAGATCCCCGAAACGCTAATGAAAAACTGTTTTTT.

CDR3 sequence reads: CASSFRTGMALYNEQFF. CDR3 sequence (DNA): TGTGCCAGCAGCTTTAGAACAGGGATGGCTCTCTACAATGAGCAGTTCTTC. The chain couples TRBV7-9 to TRBJ2-1; D possibly corresponds to TRBD1 (6 bases). This CDR3 is built from 17 residues. Per the germline V gene, CDR1 is SEHNR and CDR2 is FQNEAQ (reference sequence). V lost 3 bases, J lost 3 bases, and 18 bases lay in between.

CDR3 coding DNA: TGTGCCAGCAGTTTAGCTATTGACAGGGGGTTTTCCTACGAGCAGTACTTC. It codes for CASSLAIDRGFSYEQYF. The gene calls are TRBV12-3 or TRBV12-4 and TRBJ2-7; TRBD1 aligns across 9 bases. V shed 0 bases and J 1 base; nucleotides not matched to a gene: 7. This CDR3 has 17 amino acids.

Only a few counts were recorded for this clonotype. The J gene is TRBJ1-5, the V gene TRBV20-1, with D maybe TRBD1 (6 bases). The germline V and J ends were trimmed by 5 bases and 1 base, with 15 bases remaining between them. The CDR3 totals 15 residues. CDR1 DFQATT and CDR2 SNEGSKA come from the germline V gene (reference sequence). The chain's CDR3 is CSARDRTVSNQPQHF. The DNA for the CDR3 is TGCAGTGCTCGCGACAGGACCGTGAGCAATCAGCCCCAGCATTTT.

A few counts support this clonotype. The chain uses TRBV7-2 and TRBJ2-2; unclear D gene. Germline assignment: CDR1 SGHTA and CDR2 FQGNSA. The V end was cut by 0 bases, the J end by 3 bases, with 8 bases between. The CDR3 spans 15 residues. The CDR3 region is CASSLAGWYTGELFF. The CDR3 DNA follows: TGTGCCAGCAGCTTAGCAGGGTGGTACACCGGGGAGCTGTTTTTT.